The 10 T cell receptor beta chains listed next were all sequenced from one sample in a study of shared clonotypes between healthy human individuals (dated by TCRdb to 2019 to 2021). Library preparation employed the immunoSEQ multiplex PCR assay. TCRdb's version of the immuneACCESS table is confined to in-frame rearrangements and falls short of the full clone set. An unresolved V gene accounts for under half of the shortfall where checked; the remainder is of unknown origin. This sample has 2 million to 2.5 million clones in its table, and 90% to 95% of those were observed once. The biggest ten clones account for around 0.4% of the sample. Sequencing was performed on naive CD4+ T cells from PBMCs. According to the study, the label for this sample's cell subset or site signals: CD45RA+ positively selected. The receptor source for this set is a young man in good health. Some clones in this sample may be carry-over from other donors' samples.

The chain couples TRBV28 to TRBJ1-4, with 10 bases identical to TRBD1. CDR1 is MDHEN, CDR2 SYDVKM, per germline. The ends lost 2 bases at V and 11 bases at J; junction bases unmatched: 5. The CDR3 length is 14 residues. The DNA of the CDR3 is TGTGCCAGCAGTTTAAGGGACAGGGGCGCGAAACTGTTTTTT. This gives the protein CASSLRDRGAKLFF.

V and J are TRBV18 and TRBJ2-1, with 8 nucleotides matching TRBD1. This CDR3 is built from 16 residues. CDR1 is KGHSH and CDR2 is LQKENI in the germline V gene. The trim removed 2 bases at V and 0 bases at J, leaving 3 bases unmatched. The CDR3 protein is CASSPFDRGSYNEQFF. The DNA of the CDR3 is TGTGCCAGCTCACCATTTGACAGGGGCTCCTACAATGAGCAGTTCTTC.

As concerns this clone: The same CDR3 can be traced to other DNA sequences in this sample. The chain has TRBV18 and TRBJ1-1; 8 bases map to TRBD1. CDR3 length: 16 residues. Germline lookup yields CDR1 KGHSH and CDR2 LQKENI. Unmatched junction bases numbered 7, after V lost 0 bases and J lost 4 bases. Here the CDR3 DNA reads TGTGCCAGCTCACCACCTAGGACAGGGAAGGGCACTGAAGCTTTCTTT. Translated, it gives CASSPPRTGKGTEAFF.

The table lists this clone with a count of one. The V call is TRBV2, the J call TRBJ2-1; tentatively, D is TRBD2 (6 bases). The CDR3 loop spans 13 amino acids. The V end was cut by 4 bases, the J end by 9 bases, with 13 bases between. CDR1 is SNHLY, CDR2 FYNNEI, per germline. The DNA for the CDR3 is TGTGCCAGCAGTGGGGGCGGGGTTGGTGAGCAGTTCTTC. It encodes CASSGGGVGEQFF.

CDR3: CASLLAGEGDTQYF. CDR3 nucleotide sequence: TGTGCCAGCCTACTAGCGGGGGAGGGAGATACGCAGTATTTT. The chain links TRBV7-2 to TRBJ2-3; TRBD2 aligns across 11 bases. The trim removed 8 bases at V and 5 bases at J, leaving 6 bases unmatched. The CDR3 loop spans 14 amino acids. Germline V CDR1 and CDR2: SGHTA, FQGNSA. Full variable domain (rest looked up from reference TRBV7-2 and TRBJ2-3): GAGVSQSPSNKVTEKGKDVELRCDPISGHTALYWYRQSLGQGLEFLIYFQGNSAPDKSGLPSDRFSAERTGGSVSTLTIQRTQQEDSAVYLCASLLAGEGDTQYFGPGTRLTVL.

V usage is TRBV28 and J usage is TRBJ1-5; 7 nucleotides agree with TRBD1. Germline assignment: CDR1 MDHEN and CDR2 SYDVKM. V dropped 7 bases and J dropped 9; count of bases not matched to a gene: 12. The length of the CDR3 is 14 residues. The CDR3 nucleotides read TGTGCCAGCACCCCTACAGGGGTGGGGCGGCCCCAGCATTTT. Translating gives CASTPTGVGRPQHF.

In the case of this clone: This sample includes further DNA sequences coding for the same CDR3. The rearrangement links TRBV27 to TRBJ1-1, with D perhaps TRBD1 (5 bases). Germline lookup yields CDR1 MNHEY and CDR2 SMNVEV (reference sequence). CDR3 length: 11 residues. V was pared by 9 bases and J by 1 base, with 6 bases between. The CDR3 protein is CASRGNTEAFF. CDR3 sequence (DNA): TGTGCCAGTAGGGGGAACACTGAAGCTTTCTTT.

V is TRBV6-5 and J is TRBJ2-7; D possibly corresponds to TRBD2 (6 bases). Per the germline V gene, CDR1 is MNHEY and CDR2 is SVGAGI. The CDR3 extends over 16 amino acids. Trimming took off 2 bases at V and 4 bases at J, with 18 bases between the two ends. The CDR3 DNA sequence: TGTGCCAGCAGTTACGAGGGCGGCGGGAAGTTATACGAGCAGTACTTC. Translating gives CASSYEGGGKLYEQYF.

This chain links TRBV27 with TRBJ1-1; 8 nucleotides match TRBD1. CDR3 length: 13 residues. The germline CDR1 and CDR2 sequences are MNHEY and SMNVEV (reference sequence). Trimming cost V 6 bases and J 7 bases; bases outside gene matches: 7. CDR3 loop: CASRIPGQVEAFF. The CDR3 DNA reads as TGTGCCAGCAGGATTCCGGGACAGGTTGAAGCTTTCTTT.

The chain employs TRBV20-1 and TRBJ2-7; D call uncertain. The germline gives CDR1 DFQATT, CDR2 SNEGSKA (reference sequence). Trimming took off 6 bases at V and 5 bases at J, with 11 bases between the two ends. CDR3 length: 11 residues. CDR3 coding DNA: TGCAGTGCGGCTACTATGGACGAGCAGTACTTC. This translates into CSAATMDEQYF.